The source of this T cell receptor (beta chain) is a study of neurological immune-mediated disorders. Turning to the study itself: Of the multiple sclerosis patients, about 34 in total, about 30 were relapsing-remitting and 3 were secondary progressive. Study-wide results and caveats: Association with the multiple sclerosis repertoire cluster was not found for any clinical or MRI feature.

The CDR3 runs 15 residues. V dropped 5 bases and J dropped 6 bases, with 19 bases sitting between them. A few counts support this clonotype. What it binds is not known. cDNA was made by 5'RACE with 10-nucleotide random UMIs. Each CDR3 protein gets one entry after TCRdb re-called the 5' RACE reads with MiXCR. The data hold more than 45,000 distinct CDR3 sequences, with approximately 4% observed a single time. The clonotype was recovered from a man aged 50-60 years with multiple sclerosis. The sample was PBMCs. This chain joins TRBV12-3 or TRBV12-4 and TRBJ1-2; D is ambiguous. The CDR3 nucleotides read TGTGCCAGCAGTCCGGAAGGGTTCGGAGGGCATGGCTACACCTTC. It specifies CASSPEGFGGHGYTF.